Detailed here is one T cell receptor beta chain. The sample comes from a study of blood T cell repertoires in COVID-19. In the study overall: Donors in the United States, Italy and Spain gave samples during acute or convalescent COVID-19. The analysed material was cDNA or gDNA that came from T cells, B-cell-depleted T cells, or PBMCs.

Authors' data handling: Reference gene primer amplification yielded estimated nucleated cell counts. TCRdb's table, derived via immunoSEQ multiplex PCR, lists solely in-frame clones and lacks some. That table supplies the V and J calls and clone size; D and trimming were determined from the DNA. The data hold roughly 500,000 clones, with nearly 90% observed a single time. Seattle researchers signed up patients amid active infection and tracked them longitudinally. The specimen sequenced was peripheral blood. The clonotype was recovered from a man aged 18 to 29 with COVID-19, enrolled during active disease.

CDR3 in amino acids: CATSRAEGYVWRYTF. CDR3 bases: TGTGCCACCAGCAGAGCAGAAGGATACGTATGGCGGTACACCTTC. V is TRBV15 and J is TRBJ1-2, with D uncertain. The germline V gene encodes CDR1 LNHNV and CDR2 YYDKDF (reference sequence). V was trimmed by 1 base and J by 11 bases, leaving 20 bases between them. The CDR3 runs to 15 residues. Looking up the rest from reference TRBV15 and TRBJ1-2 gives the full variable domain: DAMVIQNPRYQVTQFGKPVTLSCSQTLNHNVMYWYQQKSSQAPKLLFHYYDKDFNNEADTPDNFQSRRPNTSFCFLDIRSPGLGDTAMYLCATSRAEGYVWRYTFGSGTRLTVV.